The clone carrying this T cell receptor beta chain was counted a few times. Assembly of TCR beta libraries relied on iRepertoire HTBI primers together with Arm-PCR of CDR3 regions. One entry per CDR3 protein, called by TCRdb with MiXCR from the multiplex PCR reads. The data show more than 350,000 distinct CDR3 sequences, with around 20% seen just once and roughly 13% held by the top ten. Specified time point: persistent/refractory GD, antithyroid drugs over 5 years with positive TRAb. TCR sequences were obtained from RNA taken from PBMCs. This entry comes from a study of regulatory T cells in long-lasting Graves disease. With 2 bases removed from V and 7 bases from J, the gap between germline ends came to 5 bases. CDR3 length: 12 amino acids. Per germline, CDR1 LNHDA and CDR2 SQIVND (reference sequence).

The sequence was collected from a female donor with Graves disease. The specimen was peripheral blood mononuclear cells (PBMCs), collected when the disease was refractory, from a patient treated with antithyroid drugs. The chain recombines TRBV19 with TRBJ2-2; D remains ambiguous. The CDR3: CASSIKVGELFF. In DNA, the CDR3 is TGTGCCAGTAGTATAAAGGTCGGGGAGCTGTTTTTT.